A selection of T cell receptor beta chains follows, all from one sample in a study of tumor-infiltrating lymphocytes in primary liver carcinoma. TCRdb analysed the multiplex PCR reads with MiXCR anew, one entry per CDR3 protein. Counted here are 330,000 or so distinct CDR3 sequences, about two thirds occurring once; the ten biggest clones make up 5% to 6.5%. The sequencing sample was made of peripheral blood. The receptors here all came from a man aged 40-49 years with primary liver carcinoma and hepatitis B virus infection. Each CDR3 is given with its conserved first and last residue. Each record gives: D gene, J gene, clone size, V gene, CDR3 DNA, CDR3 protein. The D gene is left open where the match is weak. Only part of the rows carry a size: once, few, many, or a class if the clone is expanded.

TRBD1,TRBJ1-2,many,TRBV7-9,TGTGCCAGCAGCCCCGGGACAGGGGTTGCCTATGGCTACACCTTC,CASSPGTGVAYGYTF
-,TRBJ1-1,-,TRBV11-1,TGTGCCAGCAACTTATTCAAGTTGAATACTGAAGCTTTCTTT,CASNLFKLNTEAFF
-,TRBJ2-3,-,TRBV11-2,TGTGCCAGCAGCGGGTCACAGAGGTCGGTGGGAGACACGCAGTATTTT,CASSGSQRSVGDTQYF
-,TRBJ1-1,-,TRBV4-1,TGCGCCATCAGCTCACCCCGTGCCACCGAGAACACTGTAGCTTTCTTT,CAISSPRATENTVAFF
-,TRBJ2-3,-,TRBV29-1,TGCAGCGTCCGGTCTAGGAAGGTCACAGCTACGCAGTATTTT,CSVRSRKVTATQYF
-,TRBJ2-1,-,TRBV11-1,TGCGCCAGCAGATTGTCAGGTACCAATGAACAGTTCTTC,CASRLSGTNEQFF
-,TRBJ2-7,-,TRBV6-6,TGTGCCAGCACCTCGTCGGGGAAGAGTAGATCCTACGAGCAGTACTTC,CASTSSGKSRSYEQYF
-,TRBJ2-6,once,TRBV11-1,TGTGCCAGCAGCCTAAACGGCGGCGCTGGGGTCAACGTCCTGACTTTC,CASSLNGGAGVNVLTF
-,TRBJ1-1,-,TRBV11-2,TGTGCCAGCAGCTTAGGCCCGTCCCTGAACACTGTAGCTTTCTTC,CASSLGPSLNTVAFF
-,TRBJ2-7,-,TRBV7-9,TGTGCCAGCAGCCTGGGACAAGGGCCGTACTTC,CASSLGQGPYF
TRBD2,TRBJ2-7,many,TRBV6-6,TGTGCCAGCAGTTACGTGGGGGGGACCTACGAGCAGTACTTC,CASSYVGGTYEQYF
-,TRBJ2-3,-,TRBV20-1,TGTAGTGCTAGAGATGCGGGACCAAGCACAGATACGCAGTATTTT,CSARDAGPSTDTQYF
TRBD2,TRBJ2-4,-,TRBV5-1,TGCGCCAGCAGCTTACTAGCGACCAAAAACATTCAGTACTTC,CASSLLATKNIQYF
TRBD2,TRBJ2-7,few,TRBV6-2/TRBV6-3,TGTGCCAGCACCAGGACTAGCGGCCTCAACTACGAGCAGTACTTC,CASTRTSGLNYEQYF
-,TRBJ2-4,-,TRBV6-2/TRBV6-3,TGTACCAGCAAGGGTCAGACGTCGGATATTCAGTACTTC,CTSKGQTSDIQYF
-,TRBJ2-5,-,TRBV7-9,TGTGCCAGCAGCCCCGGTTTCAGGCCCCAAGAGACCCAGTACTTC,CASSPGFRPQETQYF
-,TRBJ1-3,-,TRBV5-5,TGTGCCAGCAGCTTGGGCGAGGACAGCTCTGGAAACACCATATATTTT,CASSLGEDSSGNTIYF
-,TRBJ2-1,-,TRBV6-1,TGTGCCAGCAATGGGGGGGCTATCAATTTCTTC,CASNGGAINFF
-,TRBJ2-5,once,TRBV7-9,TGTACCAGCAGCTACCCAAGAGAAGAGACCCAGTACTTC,CTSSYPREETQYF
-,TRBJ1-5,-,TRBV29-1,TGCAGCGTCTTCGCTAGCACAGATATGCAGCATTTT,CSVFASTDMQHF
-,TRBJ2-7,many,TRBV6-6,TGTGCCAGCAGTTACTTGGACACCTCCTACGAGCAGTACTTC,CASSYLDTSYEQYF
-,TRBJ1-1,medium-sized,TRBV11-2,TGTGCCAGCAGTTATTCCGAGAACACTGAAGCTTTCTTT,CASSYSENTEAFF
-,TRBJ2-3,many,TRBV29-1,TGCAGCGTTGAAGGGCAGGCCCCCAGGACGCAGTATTTT,CSVEGQAPRTQYF
TRBD2,TRBJ2-7,-,TRBV11-2,TGTGCCATCAGCTTATTCAGGACTAGCAGCGCCTACGAGCAGTACTTC,CAISLFRTSSAYEQYF
-,TRBJ2-2,-,TRBV11-2,TGTGCCAGCTCTTTCGCGCAGACCACAGGCACCGGGGAGCTGTTTTTT,CASSFAQTTGTGELFF
TRBD1,TRBJ1-1,-,TRBV6-2/TRBV6-3,TGTGTCAGCACCACGGGACAGCCACGAACTGAAGCTTTCTTT,CVSTTGQPRTEAFF
-,TRBJ1-1,many,TRBV11-2,TGTGCCAGCAGCTTAGCGGGGGGTGACACTGAAGCTTTCTTT,CASSLAGGDTEAFF
-,TRBJ2-7,-,TRBV6-6,TGTGCCGGCAGTTGGAGGGACGGATTAGTCGACGAGCGGTACTTC,CAGSWRDGLVDERYF
TRBD1,TRBJ1-3,few,TRBV6-5,TGTGCCAACAGACAGGGTCACTCTGGAAACACCATATATTTT,CANRQGHSGNTIYF
-,TRBJ2-7,many,TRBV6-5,TGTGCCAGCAGTTACGGCCGGCGCAGTGCCTACGAGCAGTACTTC,CASSYGRRSAYEQYF
TRBD2,TRBJ2-1,-,TRBV11-2,TGTGCCAGCAGCTTGGCCTCCCCGGGACTACTTTACAATGAGCAATTCTTC,CASSLASPGLLYNEQFF
-,TRBJ2-7,-,TRBV7-6,TGTGCCAGGAGCCCGTCGACCGCCGAGCAGTACTTC,CARSPSTAEQYF
TRBD1,TRBJ2-7,-,TRBV7-9,TGTGCCAGCAGCGCCAGGACAGGGCACGAGCAGTACTTC,CASSARTGHEQYF
TRBD2,TRBJ2-1,-,TRBV6-1,TGTGCCAACAGTGAAGCGGGAGGACATGGTCGCAATGAGCAGTTCTTC,CANSEAGGHGRNEQFF
TRBD1,TRBJ1-2,few,TRBV5-6,TGTGCCAGCTCTGGGGACAGGGGTGAAGGCTACACCTTC,CASSGDRGEGYTF
-,TRBJ2-1,-,TRBV5-1,TGCGCCAGCAGCAAACGGCCATCTGTGGACGGGAGACTTTCTACGGACAATGAGCAGTTCTTC,CASSKRPSVDGRLSTDNEQFF
TRBD2,TRBJ2-7,-,TRBV11-2,TGTGCCGGCAGCTTAGTTGGGAGGGGCGAGCTGTACTTC,CAGSLVGRGELYF
TRBD1,TRBJ1-2,many,TRBV6-1,TGTGCCAGCAGTGAAGTAACGGGACAGGGGGCCTATGGCTACACCTTC,CASSEVTGQGAYGYTF
-,TRBJ2-3,-,TRBV11-2,TGTGCCAGCAGCTTTTTGGCAGGAGGTGTAGATACACAGTATTTT,CASSFLAGGVDTQYF
-,TRBJ2-7,few,TRBV7-3,TGTGCCAGCAGCCCCGGGGGACTTCCCTACGAGCAGTACTTC,CASSPGGLPYEQYF
-,TRBJ1-5,many,TRBV6-2/TRBV6-3,TGTGCCAGCAGCGACGGGAGGCCCCAGCATTTT,CASSDGRPQHF
-,TRBJ2-1,-,TRBV7-9,TGTGCCAGCAGCCACGGCAGGGGAGCCAATGAGCAGTTCTTC,CASSHGRGANEQFF
-,TRBJ2-4,many,TRBV29-1,TGCAGCGTCACGAGACTAACCAAAAACATTCAGTACTTC,CSVTRLTKNIQYF
TRBD2,TRBJ2-7,-,TRBV11-2,TGTGCCAGCAGCCCTGGAGCGGGAAGCTCCAACGAGCGGTACTTC,CASSPGAGSSNERYF
-,TRBJ1-1,many,TRBV7-9,TGTGCCAGCAGTTTGATGGACGGGAACACTGAAGCTTTCTTT,CASSLMDGNTEAFF
-,TRBJ2-5,many,TRBV5-4,TGTGCCAGCAGCACTAATCAGGGGCGGGAAGAGACCCAGTACTTC,CASSTNQGREETQYF
-,TRBJ2-1,-,TRBV11-2,TGTGCCAGCAGCGAGGCGGGAAATCGATCACCACACTTCTTT,CASSEAGNRSPHFF